These T cell receptor beta chains were read from a single sample in a study of cytomegalovirus exposure and HLA in healthy donors. The repertoire was sequenced with immunoSEQ multiplex PCR; TCRdb's copy has only in-frame clones and lacks some. The sample lists some 150,000 clones; 79% were seen once. The sequenced sample consisted of PBMCs. The receptors here all came from a man aged 40-50 years in good health and CMV-seronegative. The CDR3 runs from the conserved cysteine through the conserved F or W. The D gene is left open where the match is weak. Only part of the rows carry a size: once, few, many, or a class if the clone is expanded.

d_call,j_call,v_call,clone_size,cdr3_nt,cdr3_aa
NA,TRBJ2-7,TRBV28,NA,TGTGCCAGCAGCCCCCCCGGGACACAAGAGCAGTACTTC,CASSPPGTQEQYF
NA,TRBJ1-1,TRBV25-1,once,TGTGCCAGCAGTGAACCGGGAGGTACTGAAGCTTTCTTT,CASSEPGGTEAFF
TRBD2,TRBJ2-1,TRBV12-5,once,TGTGCTAGTGGTTTAGGTAGCGGGTTCAATGAGCAGTTCTTC,CASGLGSGFNEQFF
NA,TRBJ2-7,TRBV7-9,once,TGTGCCAGCAGCTTAGAATACTACGAGCAGTACTTC,CASSLEYYEQYF
TRBD2,TRBJ2-3,TRBV27,once,TGTGCCAGCAGTCCAGAACTAGCGGCCCTCACAGATACGCAGTATTTT,CASSPELAALTDTQYF
NA,TRBJ1-2,TRBV6-5,few,TGTGCCAGCAGTTACTCGAGTTCCCTATATGGCTACACCTTC,CASSYSSSLYGYTF
TRBD1,TRBJ2-7,TRBV6-6,NA,TGTGCCAGCAGTTTCGGACAGGGGGTCTACGAGCAGTACTTC,CASSFGQGVYEQYF
TRBD2,TRBJ2-2,TRBV10-3,NA,TGTGCCATCAGACCCGATAGCGGGAGATTAGACACCGGGGAGCTGTTTTTT,CAIRPDSGRLDTGELFF
NA,TRBJ1-6,TRBV2,few,TGTGCCAGCAGCGTTGGAGTCCTCTATAATTCACCCCTCCACTTT,CASSVGVLYNSPLHF
TRBD2,TRBJ2-3,TRBV5-1,once,TGCGCCAGCAGGCCAGCGGGAGGGGCTTCGGATACGCAGTATTTT,CASRPAGGASDTQYF
NA,TRBJ1-5,TRBV5-4,few,TGTGCCAGCAGCTTGGATGGCGGGGGGAGCAATCAGCCCCAGCATTTT,CASSLDGGGSNQPQHF
TRBD1,TRBJ2-3,TRBV29-1,NA,TGCAGCGTCGAATCACAGGGGACAGATACGCAGTATTTT,CSVESQGTDTQYF
TRBD1,TRBJ1-2,TRBV19,NA,TGTGCCAGTTCCAACAGGGGAGAGGACTATGGCTACACCTTC,CASSNRGEDYGYTF
NA,TRBJ2-7,TRBV19,few,TGTGCCAGTAGTACCCTAGATAGTACATACGAGCAGTACTTC,CASSTLDSTYEQYF
NA,TRBJ2-7,TRBV27,NA,TGTGCCAGCAGTCCCATTCGGGACTCGTCCTACGAGCAGTACTTC,CASSPIRDSSYEQYF
TRBD1,TRBJ1-2,TRBV2,NA,TGTGCCAGCAGGGAATACAACAGGGGGCGCGTTTATGGCTACACCTTC,CASREYNRGRVYGYTF
NA,TRBJ2-2,TRBV4-1,few,TGCGCCAGCAGCCAAGAAGGAGGTGGTACCGGGGAGCTGTTTTTT,CASSQEGGGTGELFF
NA,TRBJ2-1,TRBV11-1,NA,TGTGCCAGCAGCGGGAGAGTCGACAATGAGCAGTTCTTC,CASSGRVDNEQFF
NA,TRBJ1-2,TRBV7-9,NA,TGTGCCAGCAGGTTCGCCGATGGGGCCCACTATGGCTACACCTTC,CASRFADGAHYGYTF
TRBD1,TRBJ1-6,TRBV2,few,TGTGCCTCTACGGGGACAGGGGGCAGGTCCTATAATTCACCCCTCCACTTT,CASTGTGGRSYNSPLHF
NA,TRBJ1-2,TRBV10-3,NA,TGTGCCATCAGTGAGTCGGTGACAGGAAATAACACCTTC,CAISESVTGNNTF
NA,TRBJ2-7,TRBV12-2,NA,TGTGCAAGTCGCTTCTTACCTAGTAACCTCTACGAGCAGTACTTC,CASRFLPSNLYEQYF
NA,TRBJ1-2,TRBV7-2,once,TGTGCCAGCAGCCGGCGTGGGGGGACTGACTATGGCTACACCTTC,CASSRRGGTDYGYTF
NA,TRBJ1-1,TRBV4-2,NA,TGTGCCAGCAGCCAAGATAACAGCATGAACACTGAAGCTTTCTTT,CASSQDNSMNTEAFF
NA,TRBJ2-2,TRBV9,few,TGTGCCAGCAGCGTAGACCCGCGCGGAGAGCTGTTTTTT,CASSVDPRGELFF
TRBD1,TRBJ1-2,TRBV28,NA,TGTGCCAGCAGTTTTGGGGGGACAGGAGACTATGGCTACACCTTC,CASSFGGTGDYGYTF
NA,TRBJ2-7,TRBV6-6,NA,TGTGCCAGCGGGGGACTTTACTCCTACGAGCAGTACTTC,CASGGLYSYEQYF
NA,TRBJ2-7,TRBV7-2,few,TGTGCCAGCAGCTTAAGACAGGTGAGGGAGCAGTACTTC,CASSLRQVREQYF
TRBD2,TRBJ2-7,TRBV7-2,NA,TGTGCCAGCAGCTTAGGGCTAGCGGCCTACTACGAGCAGTACTTC,CASSLGLAAYYEQYF
NA,TRBJ1-5,TRBV27,NA,TGTGCCAGCAGAGCCGGGATAATAGGAAATCAGCCCCAGCATTTT,CASRAGIIGNQPQHF
NA,TRBJ2-7,TRBV5-1,few,TGCGCCAGCAGCTCCGGACAGACAAACGAGCAGTACTTC,CASSSGQTNEQYF
NA,TRBJ2-5,TRBV11-2,once,TGTGCCAGCAGCACTCGGAGGGCCTTAGAGACCCAGTACTTC,CASSTRRALETQYF
TRBD2,TRBJ2-1,TRBV29-1,few,TGCAGCGTTGAAGAGACTAGCGGCGCCTACAATGAGCAGTTCTTC,CSVEETSGAYNEQFF
TRBD2,TRBJ2-7,TRBV7-2,once,TGTGCCAGCAGCTTCAATCCGGGCGGGAGCTACGAGCAGTACTTC,CASSFNPGGSYEQYF
NA,TRBJ2-5,TRBV15,NA,TGTGCCACCAGCAGAGATTTGGAGGGAGAGGAGACCCAGTACTTC,CATSRDLEGEETQYF
TRBD2,TRBJ2-7,TRBV5-4,NA,TGTGCCAGCAGCCAGTGGACTAGCGGGAACTACGAGCAGTACTTC,CASSQWTSGNYEQYF